The present TCR beta chain was sequenced within a study of control samples from healthy donors and cancer patients. Per the germline V gene, CDR1 is KGHDR and CDR2 is SFDVKD. J gave up 3 bases and V 3 bases, and 5 bases lay outside the gene matches. The CDR3 consists of 16 residues. Sequencing was performed with immunoSEQ multiplex PCR; in TCRdb, only in-frame clones are kept and a portion is missing. The sample includes some 150,000 clones, approximately 94% of them seen just once. This chain connects TRBV24-1 to TRBJ1-5, with 9 bases fitting TRBD1. Material for sequencing was blood. The receptor comes from a man in his forties or fifties in good health. The CDR3 region is CATSDHGQGLNQPQHF. CDR3 DNA: TGTGCCACCAGTGATCATGGACAGGGGCTCAATCAGCCCCAGCATTTT.